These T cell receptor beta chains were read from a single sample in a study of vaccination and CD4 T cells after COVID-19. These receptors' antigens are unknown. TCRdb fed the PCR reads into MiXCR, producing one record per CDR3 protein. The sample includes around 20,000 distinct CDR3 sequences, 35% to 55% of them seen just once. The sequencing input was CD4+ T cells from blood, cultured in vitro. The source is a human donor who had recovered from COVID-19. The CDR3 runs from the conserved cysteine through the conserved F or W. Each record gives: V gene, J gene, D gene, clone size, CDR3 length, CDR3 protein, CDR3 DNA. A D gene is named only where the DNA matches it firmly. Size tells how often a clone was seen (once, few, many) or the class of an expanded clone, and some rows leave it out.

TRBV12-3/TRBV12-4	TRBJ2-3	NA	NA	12	CASSLITDTQYF	TGTGCCAGCAGTTTAATCACAGATACGCAGTATTTT
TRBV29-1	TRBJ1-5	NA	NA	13	CSVGMGGNQPQHF	TGCAGCGTTGGGATGGGGGGGAATCAGCCCCAGCATTTT
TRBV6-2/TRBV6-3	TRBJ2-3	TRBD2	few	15	CASSYASGSTDTQYF	TGTGCCAGCAGTTACGCTAGCGGGAGTACAGATACGCAGTATTTT
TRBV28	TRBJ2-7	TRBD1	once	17	CASSPLGLGQGIYEQYF	TGTGCCAGCAGTCCGCTCGGTTTAGGACAGGGAATTTACGAGCAGTACTTC
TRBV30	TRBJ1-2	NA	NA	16	CAWSGQTPREGYGYTF	TGTGCCTGGAGTGGGCAGACACCAAGAGAGGGCTATGGCTACACCTTC
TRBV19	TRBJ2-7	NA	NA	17	CASSREMDRKRKVGQYF	TGTGCCAGTAGTAGAGAGATGGATCGGAAGAGGAAGGTGGGGCAGTACTTC
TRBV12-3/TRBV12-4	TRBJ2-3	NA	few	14	CASSLDRVWDTQYF	TGTGCCAGCAGTTTAGACAGGGTCTGGGATACGCAGTATTTT
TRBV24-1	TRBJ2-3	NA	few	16	CATSDSTSRGTDTQYF	TGTGCCACCAGTGACTCAACTAGCAGGGGCACAGATACGCAGTATTTT
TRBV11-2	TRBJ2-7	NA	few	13	CASSPYQGGEQYF	TGTGCCAGCAGCCCCTATCAGGGTGGGGAGCAGTACTTC
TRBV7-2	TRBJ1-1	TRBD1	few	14	CASSYRQGNTEAFF	TGTGCCAGCAGCTACCGACAGGGGAACACTGAAGCTTTCTTT
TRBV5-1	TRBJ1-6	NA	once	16	CASSSGWVAGNSPLHF	TGCGCCAGCAGCTCGGGTTGGGTGGCGGGCAATTCACCCCTCCACTTT
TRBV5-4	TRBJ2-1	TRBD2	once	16	CASSLPAVAGSVEQFF	TGTGCCAGCAGCTTGCCCGCGGTAGCGGGGTCTGTTGAGCAGTTCTTC
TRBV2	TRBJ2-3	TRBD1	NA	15	CASRETGGYTDTQYF	TGTGCCAGCAGAGAGACAGGGGGTTACACAGATACGCAGTATTTT
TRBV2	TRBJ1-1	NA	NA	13	CASSEPGSVEAFF	TGTGCCAGCAGTGAACCAGGGAGCGTTGAAGCTTTCTTT
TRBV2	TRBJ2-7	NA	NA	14	CASSVGHLYYEQYF	TGTGCCAGCAGTGTGGGACACCTTTACTACGAGCAGTACTTC
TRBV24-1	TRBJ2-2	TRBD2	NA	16	CATSDPGGHNTGELFF	TGTGCCACCAGTGACCCGGGGGGGCATAACACCGGGGAGCTGTTTTTT
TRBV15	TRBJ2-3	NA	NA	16	CATSRDPSRAADTQYF	TGTGCCACCAGCAGAGATCCCTCTAGAGCCGCAGATACGCAGTATTTT
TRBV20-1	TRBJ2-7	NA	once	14	CSARADLGSYEQYF	TGCAGTGCTAGGGCTGACTTGGGGTCCTACGAGCAGTACTTC
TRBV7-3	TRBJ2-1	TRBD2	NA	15	CASSAIRGGAHEQFF	TGTGCCAGCAGCGCAATTCGCGGGGGGGCCCATGAGCAGTTCTTC
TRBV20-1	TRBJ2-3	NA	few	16	CSAQIGGGGTTDTQYF	TGCAGTGCCCAAATCGGGGGCGGGGGAACCACAGATACGCAGTATTTT
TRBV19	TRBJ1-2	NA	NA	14	CAVAGRGLNYGYTF	TGTGCTGTAGCCGGGAGGGGGTTAAACTATGGCTACACCTTC
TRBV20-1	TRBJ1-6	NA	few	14	CSARDPPSRSPLHF	TGCAGTGCTAGAGATCCCCCTTCAAGGTCACCCCTCCACTTT
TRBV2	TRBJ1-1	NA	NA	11	CAINRGTEAFF	TGTGCCATTAATCGGGGCACTGAAGCTTTCTTT
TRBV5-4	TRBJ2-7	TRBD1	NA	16	CASSPSWTGGFYEQYF	TGTGCCAGCAGCCCATCGTGGACAGGCGGTTTTTACGAGCAGTACTTC
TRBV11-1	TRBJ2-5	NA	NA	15	CASTPDASGRETQYF	TGCGCCAGCACCCCCGACGCCTCTGGGAGAGAGACCCAGTACTTC
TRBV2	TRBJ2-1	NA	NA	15	CASSERVVGYNEQFF	TGTGCCAGCAGTGAGAGGGTGGTAGGGTACAATGAGCAGTTCTTC
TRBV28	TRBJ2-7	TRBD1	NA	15	CASSWEWTGQYEQYF	TGTGCCAGCAGTTGGGAGTGGACAGGGCAGTACGAGCAGTACTTC